The rows below give T cell receptor beta chains drawn from one sample of a study of T cell changes during pregnancy in multiple sclerosis. Some clones are missing from TCRdb's copy, which holds only in-frame ones; the method was immunoSEQ multiplex PCR. The sample includes about 44,000 clones, roughly 92% of them seen just once. This material consisted of CD4+ T cells from peripheral blood mononuclear cells, taken in the first trimester of pregnancy. These receptors were obtained from a female donor with multiple sclerosis, enrolled in a pregnancy study. Both conserved end residues are part of each CDR3. Clone size is shown for a subset of rows, as once, few, many or a class of expanded clone.

CDR3 protein | clone size | V gene
CASSLRTGPNTGELFF | - | TRBV19
CASSLDSAGAIPGANVLTF | - | TRBV5-1
CAWTSGLAGGGELFF | once | TRBV30
CASSHPPGENSPLHF | - | TRBV6-5
CASSLSGTGGSEQYF | - | TRBV5-8
CASSRTSGESYEQYF | - | TRBV11-3
CASSFRQVRTEAFF | once | TRBV7-8
CASSLGTQETQYF | few | TRBV11-2
CSVGSGAMNTEAFF | - | TRBV29-1
CASRATGSYNEQFF | - | TRBV2
CASSHGQTNQPQHF | - | TRBV2
CATSRAGAHYEQYF | - | TRBV15
CASSDRTGTYEQYF | - | TRBV6-6
CASRPGLAGSLLRTDTQYF | once | TRBV28
CASSWRDPGLNYGYTF | - | TRBV5-1
CASSLFLGALGYTF | - | TRBV28
CASSETGATNEKLFF | - | TRBV6-1
CAGTSLNEQFF | - | TRBV6-1
CASSPTSGQETQYF | - | TRBV2
CASSLWGPMNTEAFF | - | TRBV28
CASSQDLGSSYNEQFF | - | TRBV14
CASSADRGPYNEQFF | - | TRBV27
CASSYRGAIETQYF | - | TRBV19
CAISAGGPTDTQYF | - | TRBV10-3
CASAFDYYEQYF | - | TRBV2
CASSVDPRGQWTEAFF | - | TRBV9
CASSSRDRDQPQHF | - | TRBV19
CASSAPRISRSQGAHYGYTF | - | TRBV5-1
CASSLGGPGEKLFF | few | TRBV5-1
CASSWTSGRAKDTQYF | - | TRBV7-2
CASSSTFLSGRGDEQYF | - | TRBV7-8
CASSRSGGGGSYEQYF | - | TRBV7-9
CASSLRHIQGDTQYF | - | TRBV27
CASSLDFAGGPTYEQYF | - | TRBV7-9
CATKPTGGSGANVLTF | - | TRBV10-3
CASSGEMNTEAFF | - | TRBV2
CSVLGSGDTQYF | - | TRBV29-1
CATHTSSGNTIYF | few | TRBV10-3
CASRSPPSPGAQHF | - | TRBV28
CASSGTSVGEQYF | - | TRBV2
CASQITGARTDTQYF | once | TRBV5-1
CASSDPGTQYF | once | TRBV6-1
CASSVLGSNQPQHF | - | TRBV19
CASSLGQGASEQYF | - | TRBV11-1
CASSQGWGQGYGYTF | - | TRBV4-2
CSVREADGEAFF | - | TRBV29-1
CASSPSGRRDTQYF | - | TRBV28
CASSLGGTSGNEQFF | - | TRBV11-3
CASSPSRLADYNEQFF | - | TRBV28
CASSQTGQTYEQYF | - | TRBV28
CASSRLKTYEQYF | - | TRBV13
CASSLNAGVRAFF | - | TRBV7-2
CASSYRDSNQPQHF | - | TRBV27
CASSLDTPQNEKLFF | - | TRBV7-2
CASSESWGRADYGYTF | - | TRBV25-1
CASSSPTGTDTQYF | - | TRBV5-4
CASSWGGARNQPQHF | - | TRBV28
CAGQMTGKNTEAFF | - | TRBV28
CASSFEGTGRGEQYF | few | TRBV5-6
CASSYRRGTSGRSYNEQFF | - | TRBV27